These T cell receptor beta chains were read from a single sample in a study of somatic mutations in cytotoxic T cells in rheumatoid arthritis. Only in-frame clones appear in the TCRdb table, and some are missing; sequencing was by immunoSEQ multiplex PCR. The sample yields around 16,000 clones, 75% to 85% seen once. The specimen was CD8+ T cells sorted from blood. These receptors were obtained from an adult with rheumatoid arthritis. CDR3s leave out the opening cysteine and the closing phenylalanine or tryptophan. Each record gives: J gene, V gene, clone size, CDR3 protein. Only some rows state a clone size, as once, few, many or a class for expanded clones.

j_gene: TRBJ2-3; v_gene: TRBV7-6; abundance: once; CDR3aa: ASSLNIGERATPDTQY
j_gene: TRBJ2-1; v_gene: TRBV7-3; abundance: NA; CDR3aa: ASSNQGLAYSYNEQF
j_gene: TRBJ2-5; v_gene: TRBV11-3; abundance: NA; CDR3aa: ASSPTQQAWAQY
j_gene: TRBJ2-5; v_gene: TRBV5-6; abundance: NA; CDR3aa: ASSVDKAGVGETQY
j_gene: TRBJ2-1; v_gene: TRBV28; abundance: NA; CDR3aa: ASRSPGSYNEQF
j_gene: TRBJ2-1; v_gene: TRBV19; abundance: NA; CDR3aa: ASNSPTAGGGYYNEQF
j_gene: TRBJ1-6; v_gene: TRBV15; abundance: NA; CDR3aa: ATAQTGASPLH
j_gene: TRBJ2-7; v_gene: TRBV27; abundance: once; CDR3aa: ASSVQISSSYEQY
j_gene: TRBJ2-5; v_gene: TRBV5-5; abundance: NA; CDR3aa: ASSLAGAGQGAPKETQY
j_gene: TRBJ1-6; v_gene: TRBV4-3; abundance: NA; CDR3aa: ASSQGTVSNSPLH
j_gene: TRBJ1-1; v_gene: TRBV11-2; abundance: few; CDR3aa: ASSLVEAF
j_gene: TRBJ2-1; v_gene: TRBV9; abundance: NA; CDR3aa: ASSPSGISYNEQF
j_gene: TRBJ2-1; v_gene: TRBV29-1; abundance: NA; CDR3aa: SAPFPNEQF
j_gene: TRBJ1-5; v_gene: TRBV6-1; abundance: once; CDR3aa: ASSVGQGSNQPQH
j_gene: TRBJ2-2; v_gene: TRBV7-6; abundance: NA; CDR3aa: ASSLTGTGGLTNTGELF
j_gene: TRBJ1-3; v_gene: TRBV7-2; abundance: NA; CDR3aa: ASSSEGAYSGNTIY
j_gene: TRBJ2-7; v_gene: TRBV7-8; abundance: NA; CDR3aa: ASSHSYEQY
j_gene: TRBJ1-2; v_gene: TRBV27; abundance: NA; CDR3aa: ASSLSGQGAGGYT
j_gene: TRBJ1-2; v_gene: TRBV4-1; abundance: medium-sized; CDR3aa: ASSQEVGPYGYT
j_gene: TRBJ2-7; v_gene: TRBV10-2; abundance: few; CDR3aa: ASSDAYEQY
j_gene: TRBJ2-3; v_gene: TRBV6-5; abundance: NA; CDR3aa: ASSYSIGDGDTQY
j_gene: TRBJ1-1; v_gene: TRBV4-1; abundance: medium-sized; CDR3aa: ASSRASLNTEAF
j_gene: TRBJ2-3; v_gene: TRBV13; abundance: few; CDR3aa: ASSSRLQTSGRTDTQY
j_gene: TRBJ2-5; v_gene: TRBV28; abundance: NA; CDR3aa: ASSPIWSGNGYQETQY
j_gene: TRBJ2-7; v_gene: TRBV11-2; abundance: NA; CDR3aa: ASSQRTGREQY
j_gene: TRBJ2-3; v_gene: TRBV5-4; abundance: few; CDR3aa: ASTPVGGLTDTQY
j_gene: TRBJ2-5; v_gene: TRBV4-1; abundance: NA; CDR3aa: ASSQVGPLETQY
j_gene: TRBJ2-1; v_gene: TRBV28; abundance: NA; CDR3aa: ASSLIASGSYNEQF
j_gene: TRBJ1-4; v_gene: TRBV29-1; abundance: few; CDR3aa: SVDEGQGPAELF
j_gene: TRBJ2-7; v_gene: TRBV4-3; abundance: NA; CDR3aa: ASSPAGTSYEQY
j_gene: TRBJ1-1; v_gene: TRBV19; abundance: few; CDR3aa: ASKPGGSLGSLGAF
j_gene: TRBJ1-2; v_gene: TRBV9; abundance: NA; CDR3aa: ASSVLSGGGYT
j_gene: TRBJ2-7; v_gene: TRBV19; abundance: NA; CDR3aa: ASSIRTGGKDEQY
j_gene: TRBJ2-5; v_gene: TRBV6-5; abundance: NA; CDR3aa: ASRLDRDLQETQY
j_gene: TRBJ2-7; v_gene: TRBV27; abundance: NA; CDR3aa: ATSPRTGYEQY
j_gene: TRBJ2-2; v_gene: TRBV9; abundance: NA; CDR3aa: ASSVGNTGELF
j_gene: TRBJ2-1; v_gene: TRBV12-5; abundance: NA; CDR3aa: ASGFSNYNEQF
j_gene: TRBJ1-2; v_gene: TRBV5-4; abundance: NA; CDR3aa: ASSLVMQGGWYGYT
j_gene: TRBJ1-5; v_gene: TRBV15; abundance: NA; CDR3aa: ATSRDGSGNQPQH
j_gene: TRBJ2-7; v_gene: TRBV5-6; abundance: NA; CDR3aa: ASSPTPGLVYEQY
j_gene: TRBJ2-7; v_gene: TRBV4-1; abundance: NA; CDR3aa: ASSGLAGVNYEQY
j_gene: TRBJ2-2; v_gene: TRBV5-4; abundance: NA; CDR3aa: ASSPTGAFNTGELF
j_gene: TRBJ1-1; v_gene: TRBV19; abundance: NA; CDR3aa: ASISVWAEAF
j_gene: TRBJ1-2; v_gene: TRBV7-2; abundance: NA; CDR3aa: ASSDSFNYGYT
j_gene: TRBJ2-7; v_gene: TRBV7-9; abundance: NA; CDR3aa: ASSLSTDYEQY
j_gene: TRBJ2-1; v_gene: TRBV28; abundance: NA; CDR3aa: ASSSGEQF
j_gene: TRBJ2-1; v_gene: TRBV7-2; abundance: NA; CDR3aa: ASSLRTGTRAHNEQF
j_gene: TRBJ1-1; v_gene: TRBV12-5; abundance: NA; CDR3aa: ASGLVTQGPAEAF
j_gene: TRBJ2-6; v_gene: TRBV13; abundance: once; CDR3aa: ASSLGQASGANVLT
j_gene: TRBJ2-7; v_gene: TRBV14; abundance: NA; CDR3aa: ASSQDRAAVDYEQY
j_gene: TRBJ1-1; v_gene: TRBV25-1; abundance: NA; CDR3aa: ASGGQMNTEAF
j_gene: TRBJ2-7; v_gene: TRBV9; abundance: NA; CDR3aa: ASSPGLSSYEQY
j_gene: TRBJ2-7; v_gene: TRBV5-1; abundance: NA; CDR3aa: ASSYRQGGSYEQY
j_gene: TRBJ1-1; v_gene: TRBV19; abundance: NA; CDR3aa: ASSWGSAGTEAF